This T cell receptor (beta chain) came from a study of T cells in localized non-small cell lung cancer. Germline V gives CDR1 SGHRS, CDR2 YFSETQ. V gave up 0 bases and J gave up 1 base, with 13 bases separating them. The length of the CDR3 is 16 residues. Profiling relied on immunoSEQ multiplex PCR, and the TCRdb table lists in-frame clones only, not all of them. The sample has roughly 38,000 clones; 86% are singletons. Points from the study as a whole: Heterogeneity within the tumor remains possible, as just one region underwent sequencing. Uninvolved adjacent lung showed higher T cell clonality than tumor.

To note about this clone: What it binds is unknown.

Source: peripheral blood mononuclear cells, taken before any cancer treatment. This chain joins TRBV5-1 and TRBJ1-1; D is unclear. The clonotype originates from a male donor older than 55 with stage II lung adenocarcinoma. DNA of the CDR3: TGCGCCAGCAGCTTGGCCGCGGGAGGGCAGAACACTGAAGCTTTCTTT. Its protein product is CASSLAAGGQNTEAFF.